The 21 T cell receptor beta chains reported below all come from one sample, sequenced in a study of T-cell memory formation after mild COVID-19. Via MiXCR, TCRdb re-called the 5' RACE reads, giving one row per CDR3 protein. The table includes roughly 620,000 distinct CDR3 sequences, about a sixth detected once. Material: PBMCs or a T cell subset sorted from them (not recorded which). The source of these receptors is an adult woman who had mild COVID-19 (a few samples of this study predate the infection). Cell type and time point are not known.

In this sample, this clonotype turned up a few times. This sequence joins TRBV6-5 and TRBJ1-5, with D unclear. Trimming stripped 7 bases from V and 1 base from J, with 20 bases between. The CDR3 extends over 17 amino acids. The germline V gene encodes CDR1 MNHEY and CDR2 SVGAGI. The CDR3 spells CASTPLGSVGSNQPQHF. The CDR3 DNA follows: TGTGCCAGCACCCCCTTGGGCTCAGTCGGGAGCAATCAGCCCCAGCATTTT.

The gene calls are TRBV30 and TRBJ1-2; D not resolved. CDR3 length: 15 residues. With 3 bases removed from V and 0 bases from J, the gap between germline ends came to 14 bases. Germline CDR1 GTSNPN, CDR2 SVGIG (reference sequence). The CDR3 is CAWSNAAVANYGYTF. CDR3 in DNA: TGTGCCTGGAGCAATGCGGCAGTAGCTAACTATGGCTACACCTTC.

The rearrangement uses TRBV30 and TRBJ2-3, with D perhaps matching TRBD2 (5 bases). This CDR3 has 14 residues. Germline CDR1 GTSNPN, CDR2 SVGIG (reference sequence). The V gene lost 3 bases and the J gene lost 9 bases, with 19 bases spanning the gap. CDR3 nucleotides: TGTGCCTGGAGGGGGAGCGGAACCGTCGGCACGCAGTATTTT. It codes for CAWRGSGTVGTQYF.

This clonotype was seen only a few times. This chain connects TRBV4-3 to TRBJ2-7; D assignment may be TRBD1 or TRBD2 (5 bases each). The germline V and J ends were trimmed by 2 bases and 2 bases, with 13 bases remaining between them. This CDR3 is 15 amino acids long. Germline CDR1 and CDR2: LGHNA and YSLEER. CDR3 DNA sequence: TGCGCCAGCAGCCAACGGGACCGCACACCCTACGAGCAGTACTTC. Translation: CASSQRDRTPYEQYF.

The chain links TRBV5-5 to TRBJ1-1; 8 bases agree with TRBD1. This CDR3 region has 14 residues. Germline lookup yields CDR1 SGHKS and CDR2 YYEKEE (reference sequence). V trimming: 4 bases; J trimming: 4 bases; junction bases outside the gene matches: 6. CDR3 loop: CASSTGQGPTEAFF. CDR3 DNA sequence: TGTGCCAGCAGCACCGGACAGGGTCCCACTGAAGCTTTCTTT.

This clonotype was detected only a few times. V usage is TRBV7-2 and J usage is TRBJ1-2; 10 bases align to TRBD1. Trimming removed 5 bases from V and 4 bases from J; junction bases left unmatched: 7. The CDR3 runs 15 residues. CDR1 is SGHTA and CDR2 is FQGNSA in the germline V gene. The CDR3 loop is CASSHDRGQSYGYTF. The CDR3 DNA follows: TGTGCCAGCAGCCATGACAGGGGGCAAAGCTATGGCTACACCTTC. Looking up the rest from reference TRBV7-2 and TRBJ1-2 gives the full variable domain: GAGVSQSPSNKVTEKGKDVELRCDPISGHTALYWYRQSLGQGLEFLIYFQGNSAPDKSGLPSDRFSAERTGGSVSTLTIQRTQQEDSAVYLCASSHDRGQSYGYTFGSGTRLTVV.

The chain recombines TRBV29-1 with TRBJ2-5; D is undetermined. The CDR3 is made up of 12 amino acids. CDR1 and CDR2 (germline): SQVTM, ANQGSEA. V was cut by 5 bases and J by 0 bases, with 7 bases left in between. The CDR3: CSVRLHQETQYF. In DNA form, the CDR3 reads TGCAGCGTTCGACTTCACCAAGAGACCCAGTACTTC.

V and J are TRBV5-4 and TRBJ2-2; TRBD1 matches 8 bases. The CDR3 covers 15 residues. CDR1 and CDR2 from the germline V gene are SGHNT and YYREEE (reference sequence). With V trimmed by 3 bases and J by 5 bases, 6 bases remained unmatched. The CDR3 is CASSWGQEPTGELFF. Here the CDR3 DNA reads TGTGCCAGCAGCTGGGGACAGGAGCCAACCGGGGAGCTGTTTTTT. The entire variable domain, with the rest obtained from reference TRBV5-4 and TRBJ2-2, is as follows: ETGVTQSPTHLIKTRGQQVTLRCSSQSGHNTVSWYQQALGQGPQFIFQYYREEENGRGNFPPRFSGLQFPNYSSELNVNALELDDSALYLCASSWGQEPTGELFFGEGSRLTVL.

A few counts support this clonotype. This sequence joins TRBV12-3 or TRBV12-4 and TRBJ2-3; 7 bases match TRBD2. The CDR3 has 15 residues. Unmatched junction bases numbered 6, after V lost 6 bases and J lost 0 bases. CDR3 loop: CASREWGGSTDTQYF. The CDR3 nucleotides read TGTGCCAGCAGGGAATGGGGGGGAAGCACAGATACGCAGTATTTT.

J is TRBJ2-7 and V is TRBV25-1; TRBD2 aligns across 10 bases. Germline CDR1 is MGHDK and CDR2 is SYGVNS. The V segment lost 3 bases and the J segment 3 bases; nucleotides outside the gene matches: 2. This CDR3 is 14 amino acids long. Here the CDR3 reads CASSETSGYYEQYF. CDR3 bases: TGTGCCAGCAGTGAGACTAGCGGGTACTACGAGCAGTACTTC.

The sample holds a few counts of this clonotype. CDR3 sequence reads: CASSFNTQYF. The CDR3 nucleotides read TGTGCCAGCAGCTTCAATACGCAGTATTTT. V usage is TRBV11-2 and J usage is TRBJ2-3; D unresolved. The CDR3 sequence is 10 residues long. Trimming stripped 3 bases from V and 7 bases from J, with 2 bases between. Germline loops: CDR1 SGHAT, CDR2 FQNNGV.

This clonotype was picked up a small number of times. Written as DNA, the CDR3 is TGTGCCAGCAGTTACTCGGTCGGGGGGGCGGATGAGCAGTTCTTC. It translates to CASSYSVGGADEQFF. The chain employs TRBV6-2 or TRBV6-3 and TRBJ2-1, with 8 nucleotides matching TRBD2. Per germline, CDR1 MNHEY and CDR2 SVGEGT. The CDR3 is made up of 15 amino acids. After removal of 0 bases from V and 8 bases from J, the junction contained 6 bases not matched to a gene.

This clonotype came up a few times. The CDR3 DNA sequence: TGTGCCAGCAGCTCACCTTTGGGGATATCTAACTATGGCTACACCTTC. Residues: CASSSPLGISNYGYTF. The chain carries TRBV7-3 and TRBJ1-2; D not certain. V was pared by 4 bases and J by 0 bases, with 15 bases between. This CDR3 has 16 residues. The germline V gene has CDR1 SGHTA and CDR2 FQGTGA.

The CDR3 sequence is CASVRTGTASHGYTF. CDR3 DNA: TGTGCCAGCGTCCGGACCGGGACAGCGAGCCATGGCTACACCTTC. The chain has TRBV5-6 and TRBJ1-2, with 7 bases aligning to TRBD1. The CDR3 sequence is 15 residues long. The ends lost 7 bases at V and 6 bases at J; junction bases unmatched: 15. The germline V gene encodes CDR1 SGHDT and CDR2 YYEEEE.

The gene calls are TRBV14 and TRBJ2-1; TRBD1 agrees at 8 bases. The CDR3 loop spans 16 amino acids. Germline values: CDR1 SGHDN, CDR2 FVKESK. The trim removed 4 bases at V and 8 bases at J, leaving 13 bases unmatched. CDR3 amino acids: CASSPHYRTGSDEQFF. CDR3 nucleotides: TGTGCCAGCAGCCCCCACTACAGGACAGGGAGCGATGAGCAGTTCTTC.

The chain carries TRBV12-3 or TRBV12-4 and TRBJ2-2; TRBD2 is a possible D gene (6 bases). This CDR3 spans 15 amino acids. V was shortened by 5 bases and J by 0 bases, with 10 bases between the two germline ends. The CDR3 sequence: CASSPGVPNTGELFF. CDR3 nucleotides: TGTGCCAGCAGTCCGGGGGTACCGAACACCGGGGAGCTGTTTTTT.

The rearrangement uses TRBV25-1 and TRBJ2-7; 9 bases agree with TRBD1. The CDR3 runs to 15 residues. Trimming took 6 bases from V and 5 from J; bases not matched to a gene: 11. Germline CDR1 and CDR2: MGHDK and SYGVNS. The CDR3 DNA reads as TGTGCCAGCAGCGTGATGGGGACAGGGCCCCACGAGCAGTACTTC. This sequence encodes CASSVMGTGPHEQYF.

This rearrangement joins TRBV20-1 to TRBJ2-5; D is possibly TRBD2 (6 bases). The length of the CDR3 is 13 residues. Between the trimmed V and J ends, which lost 3 bases and 5 bases, there was a span of 13 bases. Germline CDR1 reads DFQATT; CDR2 reads SNEGSKA (reference sequence). CDR3 residues: CSARWSSGETQYF. As DNA, the CDR3 is TGCAGTGCTAGGTGGTCGAGCGGGGAGACCCAGTACTTC.

In this sample, this clonotype turned up a few times. CDR3 in DNA: TGTGCCAGCTCACCACAGAGCGAAACTGGGGCCAACGTCCTGACTTTC. Translating gives CASSPQSETGANVLTF. The chain couples TRBV18 to TRBJ2-6; the D is unclear. The V and J ends lost 1 base and 2 bases respectively, with 9 bases between them. This CDR3 has 16 residues. CDR1 and CDR2 (germline): KGHSH, LQKENI.

The rearrangement uses TRBV3-1 and TRBJ2-5; perhaps TRBD1 as D (5 bases). Trimming cost V 0 bases and J 1 base, with 12 bases left between them. Germline values: CDR1 LGHDT, CDR2 YNNKEL (reference sequence). The CDR3 length is 16 residues. CDR3 sequence: CASSQDRQRVQETQYF. The DNA of the CDR3 is TGTGCCAGCAGCCAAGATCGACAGAGAGTCCAAGAGACCCAGTACTTC.

Only a few counts were recorded for this clonotype. The V and J genes are TRBV11-3 and TRBJ2-2; TRBD1 is a possible D gene (5 bases). Deletions cut 2 bases from V and 2 bases from J, with 12 bases between. Germline V CDR1 and CDR2: SGHNT, YENEEA. This CDR3 has 16 residues. CDR3 coding DNA: TGTGCCAGCAGCTTAACAGGCCAAACCAACACCGGGGAGCTGTTTTTT. Amino acids: CASSLTGQTNTGELFF. Full variable domain (remainder filled in from reference TRBV11-3 and TRBJ2-2): EAGVVQSPRYKIIEKKQPVAFWCNPISGHNTLYWYLQNLGQGPELLIRYENEEAVDDSQLPKDRFSAERLKGVDSTLKIQPAELGDSAVYLCASSLTGQTNTGELFFGEGSRLTVL.